Each of the 10 T cell receptor beta chains below was sequenced from the same sample in a study of T cell responses to AZD1222 COVID-19 vaccine. Method: immunoSEQ multiplex PCR; TCRdb's copy keeps in-frame clones and lacks some. The sample lists more than 150,000 clones; 94% were seen once. The sequencing here drew on peripheral blood, taken 28 days after the second AZD1222 dose. Source of these receptors: an adult who received the AZD1222 COVID-19 vaccine.

The chain has TRBV5-1 and TRBJ2-1; TRBD2 is a possible D gene (5 bases). This CDR3 has 13 amino acids. The ends were cut back, 5 bases at V and 3 bases at J, with 9 bases in the middle. The germline CDR1 and CDR2 sequences are SGHRS and YFSETQ. Here the CDR3 reads CASSPGIYNEQFF. Here the CDR3 DNA reads TGCGCCAGCAGTCCGGGAATCTACAATGAGCAGTTCTTC.

As for this clone: One junction end disagrees with the germline gene, perhaps due to a read error. The J gene is TRBJ2-3, the V gene TRBV7-9, with TRBD2 identical over 7 bases. The CDR3 is 11 amino acids. Germline CDR1 and CDR2: SEHNR and FQNEAQ (reference sequence). The CDR3 reads CASSLKTSQSF. As DNA, the CDR3 is TGTGCCAGCAGCCTAAAGACTAGCCAGTCTTTT.

As regards this clone: Other nucleotide sequences from this sample produce the same CDR3. The V and J genes are TRBV3-1 (or the pseudogene TRBV3-2) and TRBJ1-2, with no clear D. Germline V gene data show CDR1 as LGHDT and CDR2 as YNNKEL (reference sequence). CDR3 length equals 14 residues. V lost 4 bases to trimming and J lost 3 bases, with 12 bases between them. The CDR3 DNA reads TGTGCCAGCAGCCGTCAAGCCAGTGACTATGGCTACACCTTC. It yields the protein CASSRQASDYGYTF.

The V call is TRBV5-1, the J call TRBJ1-3, with D unclear. Trimming pared 6 bases from V and 0 bases from J, leaving 19 bases between. The CDR3 is 17 amino acids. The germline V gene encodes CDR1 SGHRS and CDR2 YFSETQ. The CDR3 is CASTPNTGSSSGNTIYF. DNA for the CDR3: TGCGCCAGCACACCAAATACCGGGAGTAGCTCTGGAAACACCATATATTTT.

The V and J genes are TRBV4-3 and TRBJ2-2; no clear D. CDR1 and CDR2 from the germline V gene are LGHNA and YSLEER. Trimming shortened V by 0 bases and J by 1 base, and 12 bases separated the two germline ends. The CDR3 is made up of 17 amino acids. CDR3 protein: CASSQDQPAGNTGELFF. The CDR3 nucleotides read TGCGCCAGCAGCCAAGATCAGCCGGCAGGGAACACCGGGGAGCTGTTTTTT.

V is TRBV20-1 and J is TRBJ2-3, with 7 bases lining up with TRBD2. This CDR3 comprises 14 residues. V trimming: 3 bases; J trimming: 10 bases; junction bases outside the gene matches: 13. Germline CDR1 DFQATT, CDR2 SNEGSKA (reference sequence). CDR3 in DNA: TGCAGTGCTAGTGCAGCCCAGGGAGGGGTAGCGCAGTATTTT. This sequence encodes CSASAAQGGVAQYF.

Note on this clone: Other nucleotide sequences from this sample produce the same CDR3. The V gene is TRBV24-1, the J gene TRBJ2-2; 8 bases fit TRBD1. CDR1 and CDR2 from the germline V gene are KGHDR and SFDVKD. With V trimmed by 1 base and J by 5 bases, 5 bases remained unmatched. The CDR3 has 16 amino acids. The DNA for the CDR3 is TGTGCCACCAGTGATTTAGGGCAGGGGGCTACCGGGGAGCTGTTTTTT. It specifies CATSDLGQGATGELFF.

The genes are TRBV2 and TRBJ1-2; no definite D call. The CDR3 has 15 residues. V lost 11 bases and J 0 bases, leaving 19 bases between the germline ends. Germline V gene data show CDR1 as SNHLY and CDR2 as FYNNEI. CDR3 in DNA: TGTGCCCGCGCTACCGGGCAGTCAGCTAACTATGGCTACACCTTC. As protein: CARATGQSANYGYTF.

The chain links TRBV20-1 to TRBJ1-6, with 8 bases lining up with TRBD1. This CDR3 has 16 residues. In germline, CDR1 is DFQATT, CDR2 SNEGSKA (reference sequence). The V and J ends lost 3 bases and 7 bases, in that order; junction bases with no gene match: 11. CDR3 coding DNA: TGCAGTGCTAGTCGGCATAATCGACAGGGGAATTCACCCCTCCACTTT. Its protein product is CSASRHNRQGNSPLHF.

This chain links TRBV5-8 with TRBJ1-1; no reliable D call. Germline CDR1 and CDR2: SGHTS and YDEGEE. The V and J ends lost 0 bases and 5 bases respectively, with 14 bases between them. This CDR3 is 15 amino acids long. As DNA, the CDR3 is TGTGCCAGCAGCTTGGTGCTCAAGAGCGGTACTGAAGCTTTCTTT. Amino acid sequence: CASSLVLKSGTEAFF.